These 27 T cell receptor beta chains share one sample of origin, sequenced in a study of breast tumors, draining lymph nodes, adjacent tissues. Breast cancer patients provided tissue from their axillary draining lymph nodes. TCRdb analysed the multiplex PCR reads with MiXCR anew, one entry per CDR3 protein. The top ten hold roughly 3.5% of the sample, which has under 300,000 distinct CDR3 sequences, less than 40% seen once. Sequencing was carried out using axillary lymph node tissue. These receptor sequences come from a female donor with breast cancer. Some clones in this sample may be carry-over from other donors' samples.

This clonotype was detected ten times or more. This chain connects TRBV4-2 to TRBJ2-1; a weak D match, TRBD1 (6 bases). V was pared by 0 bases and J by 2 bases, with 11 bases between. The CDR3 contains 16 residues. CDR1 is LGHNA, CDR2 YNFKEQ, per germline. CDR3 DNA sequence: TGTGCCAGCAGCCAAGAATTACGGACAGCCTACAATGAGCAGTTCTTC. The encoded protein is CASSQELRTAYNEQFF.

In this sample, this clonotype turned up many times. The CDR3 spells CASSLPGLETQYF. CDR3 sequence (DNA): TGTGCCAGCAGCCTTCCCGGGCTAGAGACCCAGTACTTC. This chain uses TRBV11-3 with TRBJ2-5; D unresolved. Germline V gene lookup returns CDR1 SGHNT and CDR2 YENEEA. This CDR3 has 13 amino acids. The ends were cut back, 5 bases at V and 4 bases at J, with 11 bases in the middle.

This clonotype occurred many times. CDR3 amino acids: CASSGSAGGLNEQFF. The CDR3 DNA sequence: TGCGCCAGCAGTGGATCAGCGGGGGGGCTTAATGAGCAGTTCTTC. The chain couples TRBV10-2 to TRBJ2-1; 10 bases match TRBD2. The trim removed 4 bases at V and 7 bases at J, leaving 7 bases unmatched. Germline assignment: CDR1 WSHSY and CDR2 SAAADI. This CDR3 region has 15 residues.

This clonotype appeared a single time. At one end, the junction sequence differs from germline, possibly due to a read error. The V gene is TRBV2, the J gene TRBJ2-3, with a weak D call TRBD2 (7 bases). CDR1 SNHLY and CDR2 FYNNEI come from the germline V gene. The CDR3 has 13 amino acids. The CDR3 is CAGSEGGPDTQYF. The CDR3 DNA sequence: TGTGCCGGCAGTGAGGGGGGGCCAGATACGCAGTATTTT.

The chain is built from TRBV2 and TRBJ2-3; 8 bases are a match to TRBD2. This CDR3 is built from 14 residues. Trimming cost V 4 bases and J 1 base; bases outside gene matches: 1. The germline CDR1 and CDR2 sequences are SNHLY and FYNNEI. CDR3 coding DNA: TGTGCCAGCAGTGCTAGCGGGCGCACAGATACGCAGTATTTT. It specifies CASSASGRTDTQYF.

In the case of this clonotype: This sequence may be a read error, since a much larger clone differs from it by one base. The genes are TRBV5-1 and TRBJ2-2, with 9 bases matching TRBD2. The CDR3 is made up of 15 amino acids. The V gene's germline CDR1 is SGHRS and CDR2 YFSETQ. V trimming: 7 bases; J trimming: 6 bases; junction bases outside the gene matches: 10. In DNA form, the CDR3 reads TGCGCCAGCGGCATTAGCGGGAGCTGGTCCGGGGAGCTGTTTTTT. It specifies CASGISGSWSGELFF. The whole variable domain, filled in from reference TRBV5-1 and TRBJ2-2, reads KAGVTQTPRYLIKTRGQQVTLSCSPISGHRSVSWYQQTPGQGLQFLFEYFSETQRNKGNFPGRFSGRQFSNSRSEMNVSTLELGDSALYLCASGISGSWSGELFFGEGSRLTVL.

This clonotype was detected many times. The V call is TRBV4-1, the J call TRBJ1-2; 10 bases agree with TRBD1. CDR3 length: 17 amino acids. The V gene end was trimmed by 1 base and the J gene end by 8 bases; junction bases not matched to a gene: 13. Per the germline V gene, CDR1 is MGHRA and CDR2 is YSYEKL. The CDR3 sequence: CASSQGGTGESSRGYTF. For the CDR3, the DNA is TGCGCCAGCAGCCAAGGGGGGACAGGGGAATCGTCTAGGGGCTACACCTTC.

In its sample, this clonotype was seen many times. The CDR3 DNA sequence: TGTGCCAGCTCACGCCTAAACCAAGAGACCCAGTACTTC. Translated: CASSRLNQETQYF. The chain is built from TRBV18 and TRBJ2-5; D gene unclear. This CDR3 has 13 residues. Germline CDR1 KGHSH, CDR2 LQKENI. The V gene lost 4 bases and the J gene lost 0 bases, with 6 bases spanning the gap.

In the case of this clonotype: The junction does not match germline at one end; this may be a read error. The CDR3 coding sequence is TGTGCCGGCAGCTACAACACGGGGAGGAACAATGAGCAGTTCTTC. Translating gives CAGSYNTGRNNEQFF. V is TRBV11-2 and J is TRBJ2-1; weak D call: TRBD2 (6 bases). This CDR3 spans 15 amino acids. The germline V gene encodes CDR1 SGHAT and CDR2 FQNNGV. The full variable domain, completed using reference TRBV11-2 and TRBJ2-1, is EAGVAQSPRYKIIEKRQSVAFWCNPISGHATLYWYQQILGQGPKLLIQFQNNGVVDDSQLPKDRFSAERLKGVDSTLKIQPAKLEDSAVYLCAGSYNTGRNNEQFFGPGTRLTVL.

V gene TRBV10-3 combines with J gene TRBJ1-6; 8 bases are shared with TRBD1. The germline V gene encodes CDR1 ENHRY and CDR2 SYGVKD. The CDR3 is made up of 15 amino acids. The V segment lost 6 bases and the J segment 15 bases; nucleotides outside the gene matches: 16. In nucleotides, the CDR3 is TGTGCCATCAGCCCGGACAGGGCTCGGAGTTTTCTCCTCCACTTT. Translation gives CAISPDRARSFLLHF.

This clonotype has a handful of counts. The chain carries TRBV10-1 and TRBJ2-7; 8 bases fit TRBD2. The junction had 17 bases not matched to a gene; V was cut back by 4 bases and J by 3 bases. CDR1 and CDR2 from the germline V gene are WNHNN and SYGVQD (reference sequence). The CDR3 is made up of 18 amino acids. In DNA, the CDR3 is TGCGCCAGCAGTGTTCCGGGACGAAGAGCGGGAGACGGCTACGAGCAGTACTTC. Amino acid sequence: CASSVPGRRAGDGYEQYF.

This clonotype has a count of ten or more. The chain carries TRBV29-1 and TRBJ2-1; TRBD2 matches at 14 bases. This CDR3 is 13 amino acids long. The trim removed 7 bases at V and 10 bases at J, leaving 6 bases unmatched. CDR1 and CDR2 (germline): SQVTM, ANQGSEA. The CDR3 coding sequence is TGCAGCGCGACTAGCGGGAGGGCCAGAGAGCAGTTCTTC. Its protein is CSATSGRAREQFF.

This clonotype was counted at least ten times. The final CDR3 position lacks the conserved phenylalanine or tryptophan, pointing to a likely read error. It is unclear where the CDR3 begins or ends on the DNA, so no DNA is shown, and the CDR3 is as TCRdb lists it. V is TRBV20-1 and J is TRBJ2-1; the D call TRBD1 from the table was never checked on the DNA. Germline V lookup: CDR1 DFQATT, CDR2 SNEGSKA (reference sequence). The CDR3 length equals 12 residues, ends included. This CDR3 reads CSARDPQGQGNP.

As to this clonotype: This may be a read error: a much more frequent sequence differs by one nucleotide. The CDR3 DNA is TGTGCCAGCAGTCACTCTGGAGGGGTAGGAGATACGCAGTATTTT. Residues: CASSHSGGVGDTQYF. The V and J genes are TRBV6-1 and TRBJ2-3, with D possibly being TRBD2 (6 bases). V was trimmed by 5 bases and J by 5 bases, leaving 17 bases between them. Germline V lookup: CDR1 MNHNS, CDR2 SASEGT. This CDR3 has 15 amino acids.

This clonotype was counted at least ten times. The V gene is TRBV6-5, the J gene TRBJ1-2; tentatively, D is TRBD1 (6 bases). The V gene's germline CDR1 is MNHEY and CDR2 SVGAGI. This CDR3 comprises 13 residues. Deletions cut 5 bases from V and 8 bases from J, with 15 bases between. For the CDR3, the DNA is TGTGCCAGCAGTCAACGGGGGCCTTTAGGCTACACCTTC. Amino acids: CASSQRGPLGYTF.

The gene calls are TRBV7-9 and TRBJ2-6, with 9 bases lining up with TRBD1. Germline CDR1 and CDR2: SEHNR and FQNEAQ (reference sequence). Losses at the gene ends were 6 bases for V and 0 bases for J; bases not matched to a gene: 3. The CDR3 consists of 16 residues. Written as DNA, the CDR3 is TGTGCCAGCAGTACGACAGGGGGCTCTGGGGCCAACGTCCTGACTTTC. This translates into CASSTTGGSGANVLTF.

This clonotype was seen at least ten times. V gene TRBV5-1 combines with J gene TRBJ2-1, with 14 bases fitting TRBD2. CDR1 and CDR2 from the germline V gene are SGHRS and YFSETQ. CDR3 length: 18 residues. V lost 3 bases and J lost 4; bases outside the gene matches: 9. The CDR3 region is CASSSPTSGGASYNEQFF. In nucleotides, the CDR3 is TGCGCCAGCAGCTCGCCGACTAGCGGGGGGGCCTCGTACAATGAGCAGTTCTTC.

Many counts were recorded for this clonotype. This chain connects TRBV20-1 to TRBJ2-5, with 11 bases identical to TRBD2. With 0 bases clipped from V and 5 bases from J, the junction kept 5 bases outside the gene matches. The CDR3 consists of 15 residues. Germline loops: CDR1 DFQATT, CDR2 SNEGSKA (reference sequence). The CDR3 spells CSARDRLAGLETQYF. The CDR3 region has the DNA TGCAGTGCTAGAGACCGACTAGCGGGATTGGAGACCCAGTACTTC.

The chain combines TRBV6-5 with TRBJ2-5; 9 bases agree with TRBD1. V shed 6 bases and J 2 bases; nucleotides not matched to a gene: 7. CDR3 size: 15 residues. Germline CDR1 MNHEY, CDR2 SVGAGI. CDR3: CASSKTGTGQETQYF. CDR3 sequence (DNA): TGTGCCAGCAGCAAGACCGGGACAGGGCAAGAGACCCAGTACTTC.

Many counts were recorded for this clonotype. V is TRBV12-3 or TRBV12-4 and J is TRBJ1-5; D uncertain. Trimming left V 1 base short and J 7 bases short, with 8 bases between. CDR3 length: 13 amino acids. The CDR3 protein is CASSLVAGQPQHF. DNA for the CDR3: TGTGCCAGCAGTTTAGTGGCAGGCCAGCCCCAGCATTTT.

The gene calls are TRBV12-3 or TRBV12-4 and TRBJ2-4, with 9 bases that match TRBD2. The CDR3 sequence is 16 residues long. The V segment lost 3 bases and the J segment 6 bases; nucleotides outside the gene matches: 9. CDR3 coding DNA: TGTGCCAGCAGTTTTAGGACTAGCGTTGATGGAAACATTCAGTACTTC. Residues: CASSFRTSVDGNIQYF.

This clonotype has at least ten counts. V usage is TRBV20-1 and J usage is TRBJ1-6; D is possibly TRBD1 (5 bases). This CDR3 is built from 15 residues. Looked up from germline, CDR1 is DFQATT and CDR2 is SNEGSKA (reference sequence). Trimming removed 1 base at V and 9 bases at J, with 16 bases between. CDR3 nucleotides: TGCAGTGCTAGAGTAGGGAGGGACTTGGGTTCACCCCTCCACTTT. Translation: CSARVGRDLGSPLHF.

This clonotype was found many times. The chain couples TRBV20-1 to TRBJ1-5, with D perhaps TRBD1 (5 bases). CDR1 is DFQATT, CDR2 SNEGSKA, per germline (reference sequence). The germline V and J ends were trimmed by 6 bases and 5 bases, with 11 bases remaining between them. The CDR3 is 12 residues long. The CDR3 bases are TGCAGTGCCGAGGGGAGAGATCAGCCCCAGCATTTT. It encodes CSAEGRDQPQHF.

This clonotype appeared many times. The genes are TRBV10-3 and TRBJ2-5; TRBD1 aligns across 8 bases. The CDR3 covers 16 residues. Germline V lookup: CDR1 ENHRY, CDR2 SYGVKD. Germline trimming cut 0 bases from V and 7 bases from J; bases unmatched to any gene: 10. The CDR3 sequence: CAISESEKAGGMTQYF. The CDR3 DNA sequence: TGTGCCATCAGTGAGTCAGAGAAGGCAGGGGGCATGACCCAGTACTTC.

This chain joins TRBV24-1 and TRBJ1-2; maybe TRBD1 (6 bases). The CDR3 sequence is 15 residues long. The germline V gene has CDR1 KGHDR and CDR2 SFDVKD. DNA for the CDR3: TGTGTCAGCAGTTTAAGGGCAGGGGCACACTATGGCTACACCTTC. It encodes CVSSLRAGAHYGYTF.

This clonotype has only a few counts. One end of the junction does not line up with germline, which may come from a read error. V usage is TRBV11-2 and J usage is TRBJ1-2; D is ambiguous. The CDR3 runs to 11 residues. Germline CDR1 SGHAT, CDR2 FQNNGV. The CDR3 protein is CASSPTAGSTF. Written as DNA, the CDR3 is TGTGCCAGCAGCCCGACGGCTGGCTCCACCTTC.

Worth noting for this clonotype: A much larger clone differs by one base, so this may be a read error. The rearrangement uses TRBV19 and TRBJ1-5; TRBD1 matches at 8 bases. Unmatched junction bases numbered 9, after V lost 7 bases and J lost 7 bases. The CDR3 is 14 residues long. CDR1 is LNHDA, CDR2 SQIVND, per germline (reference sequence). The CDR3 region is CASKARGLWQPQHF. CDR3 in DNA: TGTGCCAGTAAAGCCAGGGGGCTGTGGCAGCCCCAGCATTTT.